This is a list of T cell receptor beta chains from one sample in a study of cytomegalovirus exposure and HLA in healthy donors. This table comes from immunoSEQ multiplex PCR, and its TCRdb copy is limited to in-frame clones, with some not included. This sample has about 110,000 clones; around 80% occur once, and the top ten carry 2.5% to 3.5%. The sample consisted of PBMCs. Every receptor here comes from a woman aged 60-75 years in good health and CMV-seropositive. The CDR3 runs from the conserved cysteine through the conserved F or W. D genes are given only for firm matches. Size tells how often a clone was seen (once, few, many) or the class of an expanded clone, and some rows leave it out.

clone size	V gene	D gene	CDR3 length	J gene	CDR3 protein	CDR3 DNA
.	TRBV27	TRBD2	14	TRBJ2-1	CASLRVAGGHEQFF	TGTGCCAGCCTTCGTGTAGCGGGAGGGCATGAGCAGTTCTTC
.	TRBV18	.	13	TRBJ2-7	CASSRTDSYEQYF	TGTGCCAGCTCTCGAACAGACTCCTACGAGCAGTACTTC
.	TRBV10-1	TRBD2	15	TRBJ2-2	CASSDSGGDGGELFF	TGCGCCAGCAGTGACTCGGGGGGAGACGGAGGGGAGCTGTTTTTT
.	TRBV7-9	.	14	TRBJ1-2	CSSSLVGELYGYTF	TGTTCCAGCAGCTTAGTTGGGGAGCTCTATGGCTACACCTTC
few	TRBV7-9	.	13	TRBJ2-7	CASSLVLAHEQYF	TGTGCCAGCAGCTTAGTTTTAGCGCACGAGCAGTACTTC
.	TRBV7-6	.	15	TRBJ1-1	CASSLGGGLGTEAFF	TGTGCCAGCAGCTTAGGGGGGGGGCTGGGCACTGAAGCTTTCTTT
.	TRBV10-3	.	15	TRBJ1-4	CATAEQGRATEKLFF	TGTGCCACGGCCGAGCAGGGCAGGGCAACTGAAAAACTGTTTTTT
.	TRBV5-1	.	14	TRBJ2-1	CASSLVVSPNEQFF	TGCGCCAGCAGCTTGGTCGTCAGTCCCAATGAGCAGTTCTTC
.	TRBV9	TRBD2	16	TRBJ2-3	CASSSKGGTGTDTQYF	TGTGCCAGCAGCTCCAAGGGAGGGACCGGCACAGATACGCAGTATTTT
once	TRBV6-1	.	16	TRBJ2-1	CASSEFGGVGYNEQFF	TGTGCCAGCAGTGAATTCGGGGGAGTGGGGTACAATGAGCAGTTCTTC
.	TRBV15	TRBD1	14	TRBJ1-2	CATSRDGTGVGYTF	TGTGCCACCAGCAGAGACGGGACAGGGGTCGGCTACACCTTC
.	TRBV6-4	.	14	TRBJ2-2	CASSEEGAPGELFF	TGTGCCAGCAGCGAGGAGGGGGCGCCCGGGGAGCTGTTTTTT
.	TRBV7-3	.	16	TRBJ2-6	CASSQESGTGANVLTF	TGTGCCAGCAGCCAAGAGTCGGGTACTGGGGCCAACGTCCTGACTTTC
.	TRBV7-3	TRBD2	15	TRBJ2-1	CASSFPTSGNNEQFF	TGTGCCAGCAGCTTTCCGACTAGCGGGAACAATGAGCAGTTCTTC
few	TRBV6-5	TRBD2	15	TRBJ2-7	CASSYGAGGRHEQYF	TGTGCCAGCAGTTACGGGGCGGGAGGTCGCCACGAGCAGTACTTC
.	TRBV12-5	.	13	TRBJ1-1	CASGENRVTEAFF	TGTGCTAGTGGTGAAAACAGGGTGACTGAAGCTTTCTTT
.	TRBV9	.	15	TRBJ2-2	CASSLSAPNTGELFF	TGTGCCAGCAGTCTCTCCGCGCCGAACACCGGGGAGCTGTTTTTT
.	TRBV9	TRBD2	15	TRBJ2-1	CASSVASGRGNEQFF	TGTGCCAGCAGCGTAGCTAGCGGGAGAGGTAATGAGCAGTTCTTC
once	TRBV9	.	15	TRBJ1-2	CASSVGVLQNYGYTF	TGTGCCAGCAGCGTAGGTGTGCTACAGAACTATGGCTACACCTTC
.	TRBV4-2	TRBD2	17	TRBJ2-2	CASSHPSGTSSTGELFF	TGTGCCAGCAGCCATCCTTCCGGGACTAGCTCCACCGGGGAGCTGTTTTTT
.	TRBV6-1	.	19	TRBJ1-5	CASSVAPGWTDYSNQPQHF	TGTGCCAGCAGTGTCGCCCCGGGTTGGACGGACTATAGCAATCAGCCCCAGCATTTT
.	TRBV4-1	TRBD2	17	TRBJ2-5	CASSQVPGTTLQETQYF	TGCGCCAGCAGCCAAGTTCCCGGGACTACCCTACAAGAGACCCAGTACTTC
.	TRBV5-1	TRBD1	13	TRBJ1-6	CASRGTDNSPLHF	TGCGCCAGCAGAGGGACAGATAATTCACCCCTCCACTTT
.	TRBV7-6	TRBD1	15	TRBJ2-3	CASEEGDRGGNTQYF	TGTGCCAGCGAGGAAGGGGACAGGGGGGGAAATACGCAGTATTTT
.	TRBV7-7	TRBD2	15	TRBJ2-1	CASSPDLAGFNEQFF	TGTGCCAGCAGTCCCGATCTAGCGGGGTTCAATGAGCAGTTCTTC
.	TRBV6-5	.	11	TRBJ2-7	CASSYSLQQYF	TGTGCCAGCAGTTACTCTCTACAGCAGTACTTC
.	TRBV2	.	11	TRBJ2-1	CASSTGTGGVF	TGTGCCAGCAGCACTGGGACCGGCGGGGTCTTC
.	TRBV15	TRBD1	14	TRBJ1-2	CATSPGTAMDGYTF	TGTGCCACCAGCCCCGGGACAGCTATGGATGGCTACACCTTC
.	TRBV7-3	TRBD1	14	TRBJ1-6	CASSQTGVNSPLHF	TGTGCCAGCAGCCAAACAGGGGTCAATTCACCCCTCCACTTT
few	TRBV6-1	.	15	TRBJ2-7	CASSEEPGLIYEQYF	TGTGCCAGCAGTGAAGAACCGGGACTCATCTACGAGCAGTACTTC
.	TRBV4-2	TRBD1	14	TRBJ1-2	CASSQMGQIYGYTF	TGTGCCAGCAGCCAGATGGGACAGATCTATGGCTACACCTTC
once	TRBV28	.	10	TRBJ2-1	CASSRDEQFF	TGTGCCAGCAGTCGCGATGAGCAGTTCTTC
.	TRBV5-1	.	12	TRBJ1-1	CASSLEAGEAFF	TGCGCCAGCAGCTTGGAGGCAGGGGAAGCTTTCTTT
.	TRBV18	TRBD2	16	TRBJ2-1	CASSRTGTSGNNEQFF	TGTGCCAGCTCACGGACCGGGACTAGCGGAAACAATGAGCAGTTCTTC
.	TRBV28	TRBD1	17	TRBJ1-5	CASSTVTGAYSNQPQHF	TGTGCCAGCAGTACAGTGACAGGGGCTTATAGCAATCAGCCCCAGCATTTT
.	TRBV18	.	15	TRBJ1-3	CASSPPSEAGNTIYF	TGTGCCAGCTCCCCCCCCTCCGAGGCTGGAAACACCATATATTTT
.	TRBV9	TRBD1	14	TRBJ2-7	CASSDRDRWHEQYF	TGTGCCAGCAGCGATCGGGACAGGTGGCACGAGCAGTACTTC
.	TRBV6-1	.	17	TRBJ1-3	CASSEALQGSSGNTIYF	TGTGCCAGCAGTGAAGCGCTTCAGGGCAGCTCTGGAAACACCATATATTTT
.	TRBV5-1	.	18	TRBJ2-2	CASSGASPRRANTGELFF	TGCGCCAGCAGCGGGGCCTCGCCTCGCCGGGCGAACACCGGGGAGCTGTTTTTT
.	TRBV4-1	.	15	TRBJ2-7	CASSPRVTATYEQYF	TGCGCCAGCAGCCCACGGGTGACCGCCACCTACGAGCAGTACTTC
.	TRBV7-3	TRBD2	13	TRBJ2-1	CASSFGTRDEQFF	TGTGCCAGCAGCTTCGGGACTAGAGATGAGCAGTTCTTC